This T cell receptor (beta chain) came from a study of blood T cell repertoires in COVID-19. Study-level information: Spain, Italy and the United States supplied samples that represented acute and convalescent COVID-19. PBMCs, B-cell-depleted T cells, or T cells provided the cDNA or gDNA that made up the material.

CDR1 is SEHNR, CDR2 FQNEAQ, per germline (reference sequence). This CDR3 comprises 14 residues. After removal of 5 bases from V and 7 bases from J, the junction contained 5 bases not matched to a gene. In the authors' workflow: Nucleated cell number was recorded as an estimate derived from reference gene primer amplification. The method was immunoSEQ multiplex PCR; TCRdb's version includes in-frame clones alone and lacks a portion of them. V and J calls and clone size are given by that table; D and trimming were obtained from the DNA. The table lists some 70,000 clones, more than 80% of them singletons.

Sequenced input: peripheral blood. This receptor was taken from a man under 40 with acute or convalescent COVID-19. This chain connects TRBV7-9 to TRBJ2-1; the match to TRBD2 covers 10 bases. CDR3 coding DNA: TGTGCCAGCAGCCCGAAGCGGGAGGGGAATGAGCAGTTCTTC. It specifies CASSPKREGNEQFF.